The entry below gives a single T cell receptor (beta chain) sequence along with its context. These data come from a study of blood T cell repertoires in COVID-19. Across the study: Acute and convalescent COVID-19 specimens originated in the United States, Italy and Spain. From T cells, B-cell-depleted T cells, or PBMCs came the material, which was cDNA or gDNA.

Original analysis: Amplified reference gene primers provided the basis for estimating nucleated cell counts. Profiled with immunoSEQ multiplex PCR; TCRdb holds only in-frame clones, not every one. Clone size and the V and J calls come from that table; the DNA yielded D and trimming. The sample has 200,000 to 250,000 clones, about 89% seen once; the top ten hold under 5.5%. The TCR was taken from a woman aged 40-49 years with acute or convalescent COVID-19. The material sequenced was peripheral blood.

CDR3 nucleotides: TGCGCCAGCAGTCGGACTAGCGGGAGAAACACCGGGGAGCTGTTTTTT. It is translated as CASSRTSGRNTGELFF. The chain uses TRBV5-1 and TRBJ2-2, with 13 bases identical to TRBD2. CDR1 is SGHRS, CDR2 YFSETQ, per germline. CDR3 length: 16 amino acids. J gave up 2 bases and V 5 bases, and 3 bases lay outside the gene matches.